This TCR beta chain derives from a study of sequential checkpoint blockade in melanoma. This CDR3 is 14 amino acids long. Germline V gene sequence: CDR1 ENHRY, CDR2 SYGVKD. V gave up 5 bases and J gave up 9 bases; unmatched junction bases: 3. TCRdb's copy holds only in-frame clones and misses some; the assay was immunoSEQ multiplex PCR. The table records about 40,000 clones, around 86% of them present only once. Specified treatment: randomized to nivolumab then ipilimumab (arm A) or the reverse (arm B). Live CD3+CD8+ CD19− CD56− cells were sorted from PBMCs. V gene TRBV10-3 combines with J gene TRBJ2-1; 14 positions match TRBD2. The sequence came from a human donor with melanoma. The specimen was CD8+ T cells sorted from blood (inferred from file names), collected from a patient given nivolumab and ipilimumab in sequence. The CDR3 nucleotides read TGTGCCATCAGTTCCGGACTAGCGGGAGGTGAGCAGTTCTTC. Residues: CAISSGLAGGEQFF.